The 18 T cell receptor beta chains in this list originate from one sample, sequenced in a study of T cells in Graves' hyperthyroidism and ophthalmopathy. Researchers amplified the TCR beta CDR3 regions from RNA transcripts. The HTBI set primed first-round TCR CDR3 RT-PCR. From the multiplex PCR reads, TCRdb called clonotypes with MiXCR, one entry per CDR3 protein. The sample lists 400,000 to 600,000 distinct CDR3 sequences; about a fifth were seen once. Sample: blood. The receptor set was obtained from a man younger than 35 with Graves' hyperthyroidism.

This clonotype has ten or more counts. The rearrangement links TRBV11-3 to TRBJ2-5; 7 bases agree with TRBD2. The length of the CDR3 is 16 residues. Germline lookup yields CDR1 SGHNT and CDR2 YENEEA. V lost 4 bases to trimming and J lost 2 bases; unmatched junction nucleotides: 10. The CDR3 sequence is CASSSRTLAVQETQYF. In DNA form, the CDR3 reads TGTGCCAGCAGCTCCCGAACCCTAGCGGTGCAAGAGACCCAGTACTTC.

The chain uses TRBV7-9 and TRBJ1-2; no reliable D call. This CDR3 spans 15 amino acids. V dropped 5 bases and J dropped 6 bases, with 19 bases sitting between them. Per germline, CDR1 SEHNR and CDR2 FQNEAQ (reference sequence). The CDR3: CASSLRHDNLDGYTF. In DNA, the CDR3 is TGTGCCAGCAGCCTCCGACACGACAACCTGGATGGCTACACCTTC.

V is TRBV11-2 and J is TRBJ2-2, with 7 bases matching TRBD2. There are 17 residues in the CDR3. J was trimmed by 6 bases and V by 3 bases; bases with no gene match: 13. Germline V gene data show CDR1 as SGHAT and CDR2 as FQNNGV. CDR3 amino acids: CASSFNQAGWDAGELFF. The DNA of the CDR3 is TGTGCCAGCAGCTTCAACCAAGCGGGATGGGACGCCGGGGAGCTGTTTTTT.

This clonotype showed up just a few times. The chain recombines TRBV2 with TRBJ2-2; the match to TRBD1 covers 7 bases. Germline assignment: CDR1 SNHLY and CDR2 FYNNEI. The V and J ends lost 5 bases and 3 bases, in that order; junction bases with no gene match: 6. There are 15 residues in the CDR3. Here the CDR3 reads CASSPTGKDTGELFF. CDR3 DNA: TGTGCCAGCAGTCCGACAGGGAAGGACACCGGGGAGCTGTTTTTT.

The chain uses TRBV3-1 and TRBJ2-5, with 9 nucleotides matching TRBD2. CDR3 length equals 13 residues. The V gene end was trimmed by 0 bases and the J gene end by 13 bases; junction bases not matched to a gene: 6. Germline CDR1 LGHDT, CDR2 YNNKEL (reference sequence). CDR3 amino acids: CASSQDEAGGSYF. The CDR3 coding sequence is TGTGCCAGCAGCCAAGACGAAGCGGGGGGCTCGTACTTC.

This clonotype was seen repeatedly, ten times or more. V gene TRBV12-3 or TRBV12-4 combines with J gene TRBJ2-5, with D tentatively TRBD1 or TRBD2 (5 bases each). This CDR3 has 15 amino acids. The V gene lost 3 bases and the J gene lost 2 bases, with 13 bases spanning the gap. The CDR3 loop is CASSFAGDLQETQYF. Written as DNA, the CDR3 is TGTGCCAGCAGTTTTGCCGGGGACCTACAAGAGACCCAGTACTTC.

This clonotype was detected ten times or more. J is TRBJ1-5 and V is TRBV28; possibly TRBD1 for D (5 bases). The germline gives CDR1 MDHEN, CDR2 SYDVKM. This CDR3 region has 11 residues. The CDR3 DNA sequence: TGTGCTGGGGGGGGGGATCAGCCCCAGCATTTT. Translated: CAGGGDQPQHF.

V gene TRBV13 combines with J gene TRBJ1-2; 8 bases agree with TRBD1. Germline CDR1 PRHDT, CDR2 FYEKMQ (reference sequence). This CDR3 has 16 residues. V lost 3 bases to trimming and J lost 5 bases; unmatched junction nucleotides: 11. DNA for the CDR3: TGTGCCAGCAGCTTTGGCGCAGGGGGCGGAAGTTATGGCTACACCTTC. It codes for CASSFGAGGGSYGYTF.

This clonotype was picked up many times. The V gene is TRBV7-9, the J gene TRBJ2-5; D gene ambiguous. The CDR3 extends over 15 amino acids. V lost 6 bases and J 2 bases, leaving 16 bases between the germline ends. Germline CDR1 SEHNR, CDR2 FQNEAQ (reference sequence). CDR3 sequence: CASSSGGDFQETQYF. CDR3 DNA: TGTGCCAGCAGTTCCGGTGGCGATTTTCAAGAGACCCAGTACTTC.

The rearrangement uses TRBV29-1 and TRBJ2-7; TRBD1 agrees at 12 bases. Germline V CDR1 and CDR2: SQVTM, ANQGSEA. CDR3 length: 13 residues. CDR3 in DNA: TGCAGTGTCCGGGACAGGGGGCCCTACGAGCAGTACTTC. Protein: CSVRDRGPYEQYF.

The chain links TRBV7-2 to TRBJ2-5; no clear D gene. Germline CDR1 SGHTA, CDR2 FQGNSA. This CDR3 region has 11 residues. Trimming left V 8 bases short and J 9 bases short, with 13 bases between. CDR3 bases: TGTGCCAGCTCGGACCTCCTGGCCCAGTACTTC. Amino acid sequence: CASSDLLAQYF.

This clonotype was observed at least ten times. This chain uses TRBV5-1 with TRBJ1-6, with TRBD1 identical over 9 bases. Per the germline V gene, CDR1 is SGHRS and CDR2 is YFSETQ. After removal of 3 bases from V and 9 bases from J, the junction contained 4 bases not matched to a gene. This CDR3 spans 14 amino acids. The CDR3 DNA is TGCGCCAGCAGCTACGGGACAGGGTCTTCACCCCTCCACTTT. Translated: CASSYGTGSSPLHF.

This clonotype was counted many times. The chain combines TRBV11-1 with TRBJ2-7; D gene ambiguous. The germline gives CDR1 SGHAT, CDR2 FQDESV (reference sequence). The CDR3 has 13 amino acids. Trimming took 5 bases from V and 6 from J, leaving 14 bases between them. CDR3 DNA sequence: TGTGCCAGCAGCCTCGCCAGACGCGGCGAGCAGTACTTC. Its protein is CASSLARRGEQYF. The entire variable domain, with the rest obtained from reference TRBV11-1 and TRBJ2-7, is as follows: EAEVAQSPRYKITEKSQAVAFWCDPISGHATLYWYRQILGQGPELLVQFQDESVVDDSQLPKDRFSAERLKGVDSTLKIQPAELGDSAMYLCASSLARRGEQYFGPGTRLTVT.

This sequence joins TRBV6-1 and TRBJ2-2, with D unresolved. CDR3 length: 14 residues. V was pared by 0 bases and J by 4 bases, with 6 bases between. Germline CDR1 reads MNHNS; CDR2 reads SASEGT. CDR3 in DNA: TGTGCCAGCAGTGAAGCTCAGGCCACCGGGGAGCTGTTTTTT. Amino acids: CASSEAQATGELFF.

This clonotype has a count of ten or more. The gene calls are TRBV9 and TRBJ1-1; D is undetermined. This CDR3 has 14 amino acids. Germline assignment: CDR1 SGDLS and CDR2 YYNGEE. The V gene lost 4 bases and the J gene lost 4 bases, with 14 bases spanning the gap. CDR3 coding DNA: TGTGCCAGCAGCCCCGCGGGGTGGGGCACTGAAGCTTTCTTT. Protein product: CASSPAGWGTEAFF. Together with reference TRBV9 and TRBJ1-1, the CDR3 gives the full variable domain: DSGVTQTPKHLITATGQRVTLRCSPRSGDLSVYWYQQSLDQGLQFLIQYYNGEERAKGNILERFSAQQFPDLHSELNLSSLELGDSALYFCASSPAGWGTEAFFGQGTRLTVV.

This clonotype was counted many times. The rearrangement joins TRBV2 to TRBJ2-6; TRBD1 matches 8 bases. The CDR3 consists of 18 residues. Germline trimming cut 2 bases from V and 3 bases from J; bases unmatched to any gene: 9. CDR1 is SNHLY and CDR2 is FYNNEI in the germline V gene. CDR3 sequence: CASSERGDRLSGANVLTF. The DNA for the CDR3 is TGTGCCAGCAGTGAAAGGGGGGACAGGCTTAGTGGGGCCAACGTCCTGACTTTC. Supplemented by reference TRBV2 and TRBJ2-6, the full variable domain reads EPEVTQTPSHQVTQMGQEVILRCVPISNHLYFYWYRQILGQKVEFLVSFYNNEISEKSEIFDDQFSVERPDGSNFTLKIRSTKLEDSAMYFCASSERGDRLSGANVLTFGAGSRLTVL.

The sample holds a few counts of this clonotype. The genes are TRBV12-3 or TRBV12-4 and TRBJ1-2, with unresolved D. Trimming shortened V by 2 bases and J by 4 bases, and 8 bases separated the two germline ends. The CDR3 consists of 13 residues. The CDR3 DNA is TGTGCCAGCAGTTTAAAGTCTTCCTATGGCTACACCTTC. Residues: CASSLKSSYGYTF.

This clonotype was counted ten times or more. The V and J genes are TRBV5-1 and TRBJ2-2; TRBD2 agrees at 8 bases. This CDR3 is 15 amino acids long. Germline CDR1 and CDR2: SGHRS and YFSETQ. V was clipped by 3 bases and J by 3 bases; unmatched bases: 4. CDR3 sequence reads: CASSYGSGDTGELFF. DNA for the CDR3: TGCGCCAGCAGCTACGGTAGCGGGGACACCGGGGAGCTGTTTTTT.